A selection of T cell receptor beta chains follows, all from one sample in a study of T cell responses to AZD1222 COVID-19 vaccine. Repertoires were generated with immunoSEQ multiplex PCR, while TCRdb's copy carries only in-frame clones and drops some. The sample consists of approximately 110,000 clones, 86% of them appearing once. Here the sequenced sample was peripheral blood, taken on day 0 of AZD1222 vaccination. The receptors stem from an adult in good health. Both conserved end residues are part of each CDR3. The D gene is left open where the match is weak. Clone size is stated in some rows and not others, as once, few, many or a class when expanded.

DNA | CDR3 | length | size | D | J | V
TGTGCCAGCAAACGGGGGGGAGTTGCGGGAAACACCATATATTTT | CASKRGGVAGNTIYF | 15 | NA | NA | TRBJ1-3 | TRBV27
TGTGCCACCAGCAAGGACAGGGTTAGTAACAATGGCTACACCTTC | CATSKDRVSNNGYTF | 15 | NA | TRBD1 | TRBJ1-2 | TRBV15
TGTGCCAGCATTGATGTACCTGGAAACACCATATATTTT | CASIDVPGNTIYF | 13 | NA | NA | TRBJ1-3 | TRBV28
TGTGCCAGCAGCCCCGGCGGGGGTGGTAATGAAAAACTGTTTTTT | CASSPGGGGNEKLFF | 15 | NA | NA | TRBJ1-4 | TRBV5-4
TGTGCCAGCAGTACGGGACAGGGGTTCGAGCAGTACTTC | CASSTGQGFEQYF | 13 | few | TRBD1 | TRBJ2-7 | TRBV6-5
TGTGCCAGCAGCTTCCCAGGGTCGGGCGAGCAGTACTTC | CASSFPGSGEQYF | 13 | NA | NA | TRBJ2-7 | TRBV5-4
TGTGCCAGCAGTTTACAACAATCCTACGAGCAGTACTTC | CASSLQQSYEQYF | 13 | NA | NA | TRBJ2-7 | TRBV27
TGTGCCAGTAGTATGGAGTCTTCCGGTGTAGGCTACGAGCAGTACTTC | CASSMESSGVGYEQYF | 16 | once | NA | TRBJ2-7 | TRBV19
TGTGCCAGCAGCTTAGGGGTTTCCTACAATGAGCAGTTCTTC | CASSLGVSYNEQFF | 14 | NA | NA | TRBJ2-1 | TRBV11-3
TGCGCCAGCAGCCCTAGAGAGGGGGGCGCCTACGAGCAGTACTTC | CASSPREGGAYEQYF | 15 | NA | NA | TRBJ2-7 | TRBV5-1
TGTGCCTCTGGGACAGGGGGCTATGGCTACACCTTC | CASGTGGYGYTF | 12 | NA | TRBD1 | TRBJ1-2 | TRBV30
TGCGCCAGCAGCTTGAGGGCTAGCGGATACCAAGAGACCCAGTACTTC | CASSLRASGYQETQYF | 16 | NA | TRBD2 | TRBJ2-5 | TRBV5-1
TGTGCCAGCAGCACAGGGGGCTCTGGAAACACCATATATTTT | CASSTGGSGNTIYF | 14 | NA | TRBD1 | TRBJ1-3 | TRBV27
TGTGCCAGCAGTACCCAGGGATCTGGCTACACCTTC | CASSTQGSGYTF | 12 | NA | NA | TRBJ1-2 | TRBV27
TGTGCCAGCAGCTCGCTATATGGCTACACCTTC | CASSSLYGYTF | 11 | once | NA | TRBJ1-2 | TRBV7-9
TGTGCCAGCAGTTACTCGACAGGGGGGTACGAGCAGTACTTC | CASSYSTGGYEQYF | 14 | NA | TRBD1 | TRBJ2-7 | TRBV6-5
TGTGCCAGCTTCCGGGACGGGAGAAGCTCCTACAATGAGCAGTTCTTC | CASFRDGRSSYNEQFF | 16 | NA | NA | TRBJ2-1 | TRBV5-8
TGCGCCAGCAGCCAAGCCCCCCAGGTCTCCTACGAGCAGTACTTC | CASSQAPQVSYEQYF | 15 | NA | NA | TRBJ2-7 | TRBV4-1
TGTGCCAGCAACGCGGGGGTTTATAGCAATCAGCCCCAGCATTTT | CASNAGVYSNQPQHF | 15 | NA | NA | TRBJ1-5 | TRBV18
TGTGCCAGCAGTCCGGGCACCTACAGGGAAGAAGCTTTCTTT | CASSPGTYREEAFF | 14 | NA | NA | TRBJ1-1 | TRBV6-5
TGTGCTAGCAGCTTAGAGAGCAGGGGGCCGAGGGACACCGGGGAGCTGTTTTTT | CASSLESRGPRDTGELFF | 18 | NA | TRBD1 | TRBJ2-2 | TRBV7-7
TGCGCCAGCAGCTTAACAGCGAACACCGGGGAGCTGTTTTTT | CASSLTANTGELFF | 14 | NA | NA | TRBJ2-2 | TRBV5-1
TGCGCCAGCAGTGAGGGGCCCTCCTATGGCTACACCTTC | CASSEGPSYGYTF | 13 | NA | NA | TRBJ1-2 | TRBV10-1
TGTGCCAGCAGCCAAGTAGCGGGAGGGGGCAATGAGCAGTTCTTC | CASSQVAGGGNEQFF | 15 | NA | TRBD2 | TRBJ2-1 | TRBV3-1/TRBV3-2
TGCGCCAGCAGTTTACAGCAAAATTCACCCCTCCACTTT | CASSLQQNSPLHF | 13 | many | NA | TRBJ1-6 | TRBV10-1
TGTGCCAGTACCTCGACAGGGGTCACCTATGGCTACACCTTC | CASTSTGVTYGYTF | 14 | NA | TRBD1 | TRBJ1-2 | TRBV19
TGTGCCATCAGTCTTATAGCGGGAGAGTCTACAGATACGCAGTATTTT | CAISLIAGESTDTQYF | 16 | NA | TRBD2 | TRBJ2-3 | TRBV10-3
TGTGCCAGCAGCTCCAGCGGGAGGGGGACCGGGGAGCTGTTTTTT | CASSSSGRGTGELFF | 15 | NA | TRBD2 | TRBJ2-2 | TRBV11-1
TGTGCCAGCTCACCACCGGTCAGGAACACTGAAGCTTTCTTT | CASSPPVRNTEAFF | 14 | NA | NA | TRBJ1-1 | TRBV18
TGTGCCAGCAGCTTCCGAAATCAGGACGAGCAGTACTTC | CASSFRNQDEQYF | 13 | NA | NA | TRBJ2-7 | TRBV7-2
TGCAGTGCTAGTAGCTCGGGACAGGTATACAATGAGCAGTTCTTC | CSASSSGQVYNEQFF | 15 | NA | TRBD1 | TRBJ2-1 | TRBV20-1
TGTGCCAGTAGCGGACAGCCTTATAGCAATCAGCCCCAGCATTTT | CASSGQPYSNQPQHF | 15 | NA | NA | TRBJ1-5 | TRBV19
TGTGCCAGCAGCTTGCCGGGACAGACGGCTAAGACCCAGTACTTC | CASSLPGQTAKTQYF | 15 | few | TRBD1 | TRBJ2-5 | TRBV7-6
TGTGCCAGCAGTGGCGGCGATCTTGGGGGAGAGACCCAGTACTTC | CASSGGDLGGETQYF | 15 | NA | NA | TRBJ2-5 | TRBV28
TGTGCCAGCAGCGTGAGGCTAAACACCGGGGAGCTGTTTTTT | CASSVRLNTGELFF | 14 | NA | NA | TRBJ2-2 | TRBV9
TGTGCCAGCTCACCAGCAGGGCGAGGGGGGAGTCAGCCCCAGCATTTT | CASSPAGRGGSQPQHF | 16 | NA | NA | TRBJ1-5 | TRBV18
TGTGCCAGCAGTTACTCGAATAACTATGGCTACACCTTC | CASSYSNNYGYTF | 13 | once | NA | TRBJ1-2 | TRBV6-5
TGTGCCAGCAGCCAACCGGGAGGGAGCTCCTACGAGCAGTACTTC | CASSQPGGSSYEQYF | 15 | NA | TRBD2 | TRBJ2-7 | TRBV4-2
TGTGCCAGCAGTGAAGTGGCGGGAGGCTACAATGAGCAGTTCTTC | CASSEVAGGYNEQFF | 15 | NA | TRBD2 | TRBJ2-1 | TRBV25-1
TGTGCCAGCAGCCAAGACGGACCCTCTGGAAACACCATATATTTT | CASSQDGPSGNTIYF | 15 | NA | NA | TRBJ1-3 | TRBV4-2
TGCGCCAGCAGCCAACCACCTGCCCCCTCCCTGGGTGAAAAACTGTTTTTT | CASSQPPAPSLGEKLFF | 17 | NA | NA | TRBJ1-4 | TRBV4-1
TGCGCCAGCAGCCACACCTCCGGGACAGGGCCCCAGGAGCAGTACTTC | CASSHTSGTGPQEQYF | 16 | few | TRBD1 | TRBJ2-7 | TRBV5-1
TGTGCCGTCTCGAGACAGAGCTCCTACAATGAGCAGTTCTTC | CAVSRQSSYNEQFF | 14 | NA | NA | TRBJ2-1 | TRBV5-6
TGTGCCAGCACCCTACCCCCGGACAGTACTTACTTCTCTGGGGCCAACGTCCTGACTTTC | CASTLPPDSTYFSGANVLTF | 20 | once | NA | TRBJ2-6 | TRBV14
TGTGCCAGCAGCTCGCGGACGGGGGCTAATGAAAAACTGTTTTTT | CASSSRTGANEKLFF | 15 | few | NA | TRBJ1-4 | TRBV7-8